Following are 11 T cell receptor beta chains from one sample sequenced in a study of shared clonotypes between healthy human individuals. The table came from immunoSEQ multiplex PCR; TCRdb's copy has only in-frame clones and leaves some out. The sample yields some 2,000,000 clones, approximately 94% seen once. The sequenced material came from naive CD4+ T cells sorted from blood. Described subset: CD45RA+ positively selected. These receptors came from a young man in good health.

The chain carries TRBV7-2 and TRBJ1-4; D remains unclear. Trimming shortened V by 5 bases and J by 0 bases, and 10 bases separated the two germline ends. This CDR3 has 15 amino acids. Germline V gene sequence: CDR1 SGHTA, CDR2 FQGNSA. The CDR3, as DNA: TGTGCCAGCAGCCCCGATTCCCCAACTAATGAAAAACTGTTTTTT. This encodes CASSPDSPTNEKLFF.

The CDR3 sequence is CAWTLPSGGTSYNEQFF. CDR3 DNA sequence: TGTGCCTGGACCCTCCCTAGCGGGGGGACATCCTACAATGAGCAGTTCTTC. The chain is built from TRBV30 and TRBJ2-1, with 11 nucleotides matching TRBD2. Germline-derived CDR1 and CDR2 are GTSNPN and SVGIG (reference sequence). This CDR3 has 17 amino acids. V shed 4 bases and J 1 base; nucleotides not matched to a gene: 9.

A remark on this clone: This specimen includes other DNA sequences encoding the same CDR3. This chain connects TRBV7-2 to TRBJ2-1, with D tentatively TRBD1 or TRBD2 (5 bases each). The CDR3 length is 14 residues. The germline gives CDR1 SGHTA, CDR2 FQGNSA. With 1 base removed from V and 6 bases from J, the gap between germline ends came to 10 bases. CDR3 DNA: TGTGCCAGCAGCTTAGATGGGACCAGCAATGAGCAGTTCTTC. This translates into CASSLDGTSNEQFF.

This sequence joins TRBV28 and TRBJ1-2; 10 nucleotides line up with TRBD1. This CDR3 contains 17 residues. Trimming removed 4 bases from V and 2 bases from J; junction bases left unmatched: 10. The germline gives CDR1 MDHEN, CDR2 SYDVKM. The CDR3 loop reads CASSSSPGDRGNYGYTF. The CDR3 DNA follows: TGTGCCAGCAGTTCATCCCCGGGGGACAGGGGAAACTATGGCTACACCTTC.

CDR3 protein: CASSYLSSATNEKLFF. CDR3 DNA sequence: TGTGCCAGCAGCTACCTATCGTCCGCAACTAATGAAAAACTGTTTTTT. The chain links TRBV5-8 to TRBJ1-4; D is ambiguous. With 3 bases removed from V and 0 bases from J, the gap between germline ends came to 12 bases. The CDR3 is 16 amino acids. From germline, CDR1 is SGHTS and CDR2 YDEGEE.

J is TRBJ2-5 and V is TRBV5-1, with D possibly TRBD1 on 6 matching bases. Germline loops: CDR1 SGHRS, CDR2 YFSETQ. V lost 3 bases, J lost 7 bases, and 22 bases lay in between. This CDR3 has 16 amino acids. The CDR3 spells CASSSGITGLEGTQYF. CDR3 sequence (DNA): TGCGCCAGCAGCTCCGGGATTACAGGGCTCGAAGGGACCCAGTACTTC.

This clone was found once. The chain combines TRBV5-6 with TRBJ1-2; the D is unclear. CDR3 length: 14 amino acids. From germline, CDR1 is SGHDT and CDR2 YYEEEE. V was shortened by 0 bases and J by 2 bases, with 8 bases between the two germline ends. In nucleotides, the CDR3 is TGTGCCAGCAGCTTGGAAATTTTGAACTATGGCTACACCTTC. Translating gives CASSLEILNYGYTF.

V and J are TRBV28 and TRBJ2-7; TRBD2 is a possible D gene (6 bases). The germline CDR1 and CDR2 sequences are MDHEN and SYDVKM. The CDR3 length is 15 residues. V dropped 5 bases and J dropped 3 bases, with 17 bases sitting between them. CDR3 amino acids: CASSHSTRSHYEQYF. The CDR3 coding sequence is TGTGCCAGCAGTCACTCGACTAGATCTCACTACGAGCAGTACTTC.

A single count supports this clone. The junction departs from the called germline gene at one end, perhaps through a read error. The chain uses TRBV7-7 and TRBJ2-3; 9 bases are a match to TRBD2. The germline gives CDR1 SSHAT, CDR2 FNYEAQ (reference sequence). The CDR3 runs 18 residues. CDR3 in amino acids: CASSRTIVAGVGTDTQYF. CDR3 nucleotide sequence: TGTGCTAGCAGCCGCACAATCGTAGCGGGAGTCGGCACAGATACGCAGTATTTT.

This chain links TRBV25-1 with TRBJ2-7, with 10 bases identical to TRBD1. This CDR3 is built from 15 residues. The germline CDR1 and CDR2 sequences are MGHDK and SYGVNS. The V and J ends lost 4 bases and 2 bases, in that order; junction bases with no gene match: 5. CDR3 in DNA: TGTGCCAGCAGTGGACAGGGGGCCATCACCTACGAGCAGTACTTC. Protein: CASSGQGAITYEQYF.

This sequence joins TRBV6-6 and TRBJ2-1, with TRBD2 identical over 13 bases. Losses at the gene ends were 4 bases for V and 5 bases for J; bases not matched to a gene: 2. The CDR3 spans 15 residues. Germline V gene data show CDR1 as MNHNY and CDR2 as SVGAGI (reference sequence). CDR3 amino acids: CASSSGTSGNNEQFF. The CDR3 DNA reads TGTGCCAGCAGTTCCGGGACTAGCGGGAACAATGAGCAGTTCTTC.